Listed below are T cell receptor beta chains from one sample, sequenced in a study of cytomegalovirus exposure and HLA in healthy donors. TCRdb keeps only in-frame clones here, not all; method: immunoSEQ multiplex PCR. This table holds more than 95,000 clones, 10% found once. The source material was PBMCs. The receptor source for this set is a man in his forties or fifties in good health and CMV-seropositive. CDR3s include the opening cysteine and the closing phenylalanine or tryptophan. A D gene is named only where the DNA matches it firmly. Only some rows state a clone size, as once, few, many or a class for expanded clones.

clone_size: .; d_call: .; v_call: TRBV7-9; j_call: TRBJ1-5; cdr3_nt: TGTGCCAGCAGCTTAACCGCGAATCAGCCCCAGCATTTT; cdr3_aa: CASSLTANQPQHF
clone_size: few; d_call: TRBD1; v_call: TRBV5-1; j_call: TRBJ2-5; cdr3_nt: TGCGCCAGCAGCTTGGAAGGGGGCGGAGGAGAGACCCAGTACTTC; cdr3_aa: CASSLEGGGGETQYF
clone_size: .; d_call: .; v_call: TRBV10-3; j_call: TRBJ2-3; cdr3_nt: TGTGCCATCAGGCCCCAGACAGGTGAAAGAAGCACAGATACGCAGTATTTT; cdr3_aa: CAIRPQTGERSTDTQYF
clone_size: few; d_call: TRBD2; v_call: TRBV19; j_call: TRBJ2-2; cdr3_nt: TGTGCCAGTAGACTAGGCGGGGGGCTCACCGGGGAGCTGTTTTTT; cdr3_aa: CASRLGGGLTGELFF
clone_size: .; d_call: .; v_call: TRBV29-1; j_call: TRBJ1-5; cdr3_nt: TGCAGCGTTGCATCGGGTTTGGGCAATCAGCCCCAGCATTTT; cdr3_aa: CSVASGLGNQPQHF
clone_size: .; d_call: TRBD1; v_call: TRBV5-1; j_call: TRBJ1-2; cdr3_nt: TGCGCCAGCAGCTTATACACAGGGGGCGCCGATGGCTACACCTTC; cdr3_aa: CASSLYTGGADGYTF
clone_size: few; d_call: .; v_call: TRBV7-8; j_call: TRBJ2-1; cdr3_nt: TGTGCCACCACAGTTAGTTACAATGAGCAGTTCTTC; cdr3_aa: CATTVSYNEQFF
clone_size: few; d_call: .; v_call: TRBV21-1; j_call: TRBJ2-5; cdr3_nt: TGTGCCAGCAGCTCCATTAGGACTAGCGGGAGGCCGGTTAAGACCCAGTACTTC; cdr3_aa: CASSSIRTSGRPVKTQYF
clone_size: few; d_call: TRBD2; v_call: TRBV7-2; j_call: TRBJ2-3; cdr3_nt: TGTGCCAGCAGCTATCCGGGGACTAGCGGGACTAGCACAGATACGCAGTATTTT; cdr3_aa: CASSYPGTSGTSTDTQYF
clone_size: .; d_call: TRBD2; v_call: TRBV7-2; j_call: TRBJ2-1; cdr3_nt: TGTGCCAGCAGCTTAGTCGGGAGGGATCAAAATGAGCAGTTCTTC; cdr3_aa: CASSLVGRDQNEQFF
clone_size: few; d_call: .; v_call: TRBV9; j_call: TRBJ2-3; cdr3_nt: TGTGCCAGCAAGACGGCCACCGGGGTAATAGATACGCAGTATTTT; cdr3_aa: CASKTATGVIDTQYF
clone_size: .; d_call: TRBD1; v_call: TRBV7-2; j_call: TRBJ1-4; cdr3_nt: TGTGCCAGCAGCTTAGAGACAGGGAGACTGTTTTTT; cdr3_aa: CASSLETGRLFF
clone_size: few; d_call: .; v_call: TRBV25-1; j_call: TRBJ2-1; cdr3_nt: TGTGCCAGCAGTTCACTAAGCGCGCGCAATGAGCAGTTCTTC; cdr3_aa: CASSSLSARNEQFF
clone_size: .; d_call: TRBD2; v_call: TRBV29-1; j_call: TRBJ2-1; cdr3_nt: TGCAGCGTATATGGACTAGCGGCCTTTTACAATGAGCAGTTCTTC; cdr3_aa: CSVYGLAAFYNEQFF
clone_size: few; d_call: .; v_call: TRBV16; j_call: TRBJ2-1; cdr3_nt: TGTGCCAGCAGCCAATTACCCGGACACTATGAGCAGTTCTTC; cdr3_aa: CASSQLPGHYEQFF
clone_size: few; d_call: .; v_call: TRBV27; j_call: TRBJ2-7; cdr3_nt: TGTGCCAGCAGCGAGGCTCTCTACTACGAGCAGTACTTC; cdr3_aa: CASSEALYYEQYF
clone_size: few; d_call: .; v_call: TRBV6-1; j_call: TRBJ2-7; cdr3_nt: TGTGCCAGCAGTGAAGTAGCACAGGGCTACGAGCAGTACTTC; cdr3_aa: CASSEVAQGYEQYF
clone_size: few; d_call: TRBD1; v_call: TRBV2; j_call: TRBJ1-2; cdr3_nt: TGTGCCAGCAGTGACTCCCGGGACAGGGTTAGCTATGGCTACACCTTC; cdr3_aa: CASSDSRDRVSYGYTF
clone_size: few; d_call: .; v_call: TRBV4-3; j_call: TRBJ1-1; cdr3_nt: TGCGCCAGCAGCCAAGGCGGGACCCCCGGCGAAGTAGCTTTCTTT; cdr3_aa: CASSQGGTPGEVAFF
clone_size: few; d_call: .; v_call: TRBV13; j_call: TRBJ2-7; cdr3_nt: TGTGCCAGCAGCTTCTCCCAGGTTGGCGAGCAGTACTTC; cdr3_aa: CASSFSQVGEQYF
clone_size: few; d_call: .; v_call: TRBV5-6; j_call: TRBJ2-5; cdr3_nt: TGTGCCAGCAGCTTTAGCCAGACCCAGTACTTC; cdr3_aa: CASSFSQTQYF
clone_size: .; d_call: .; v_call: TRBV10-3; j_call: TRBJ2-7; cdr3_nt: TGTGCCATCAGTGAGGGCAGCTCCTACGAGCAGTACTTC; cdr3_aa: CAISEGSSYEQYF
clone_size: .; d_call: .; v_call: TRBV28; j_call: TRBJ1-5; cdr3_nt: TGTGCCAGCTACTCGGGGGGACATAGCAATCAGCCCCAGCATTTT; cdr3_aa: CASYSGGHSNQPQHF
clone_size: few; d_call: .; v_call: TRBV4-2; j_call: TRBJ1-5; cdr3_nt: TGTGCCAGCAGCCAAGATAACAGGCCTCAGCCCCAGCATTTT; cdr3_aa: CASSQDNRPQPQHF
clone_size: .; d_call: .; v_call: TRBV5-1; j_call: TRBJ1-1; cdr3_nt: TGCGCCAGCAGCTCGGGAATGAACACTGAAGCTTTCTTT; cdr3_aa: CASSSGMNTEAFF
clone_size: .; d_call: .; v_call: TRBV2; j_call: TRBJ2-7; cdr3_nt: TGTGCCAGCATTTACGGGACCCTGGGGGGAAACGAGCAGTACTTC; cdr3_aa: CASIYGTLGGNEQYF
clone_size: few; d_call: TRBD1; v_call: TRBV7-2; j_call: TRBJ1-3; cdr3_nt: TGTGCCAGCAGCTTATCGGGACAGCCTGGAAACACCATATATTTT; cdr3_aa: CASSLSGQPGNTIYF
clone_size: .; d_call: TRBD1; v_call: TRBV25-1; j_call: TRBJ2-5; cdr3_nt: TGTGCCAGCAGTGATCTCAGGGGGGAGACCCAGTACTTC; cdr3_aa: CASSDLRGETQYF
clone_size: .; d_call: .; v_call: TRBV5-1; j_call: TRBJ2-3; cdr3_nt: TGCGCCAGCAGCTTGGGAGGCACAGATACGCAGTATTTT; cdr3_aa: CASSLGGTDTQYF
clone_size: few; d_call: .; v_call: TRBV21-1; j_call: TRBJ2-7; cdr3_nt: TGTGCCAGCTGCTCTGGGCAGGGGCGGTACGAGCAGTACTTC; cdr3_aa: CASCSGQGRYEQYF
clone_size: few; d_call: .; v_call: TRBV4-2; j_call: TRBJ2-2; cdr3_nt: TGTGCCAGCGCCGGACTGAACACCGGGGAGCTGTTTTTT; cdr3_aa: CASAGLNTGELFF